The rows below give T cell receptor beta chains drawn from one sample of a study of blood T cell repertoires in COVID-19. The method was immunoSEQ multiplex PCR; TCRdb's version includes in-frame clones alone and lacks a portion of them. The table records a few hundred thousand clones, about nine tenths of them present only once. The specimen was PBMCs or T cells enriched from blood (not recorded which). These receptors all stem from a man aged 18 to 30 who had recovered from COVID-19. Both conserved end residues are trimmed from each CDR3. Fields, in order: D gene, V gene, CDR3 protein. A D gene is named only where the DNA matches it firmly.

D: .
V: TRBV30
CDR3: AWTSSYNSPLH

D: TRBD1
V: TRBV28
CDR3: ASSPRGQVLYNEQF

D: TRBD1
V: TRBV3-1/TRBV3-2
CDR3: ASSRGTAAGYT

D: TRBD2
V: TRBV27
CDR3: ASQTLAGRFEPVPI

D: .
V: TRBV6-1
CDR3: ASSEGGRNQPQH

D: .
V: TRBV11-3
CDR3: ASSLGTVGNT

D: TRBD2
V: TRBV9
CDR3: ASSPLGGRSWETQY

D: TRBD1
V: TRBV6-5
CDR3: ASRTGVGYT

D: .
V: TRBV11-2
CDR3: ASSYGQHNSPLH

D: TRBD2
V: TRBV5-1
CDR3: ASSLGSGTPFINEQF

D: .
V: TRBV29-1
CDR3: SVLYSNTEAF

D: TRBD2
V: TRBV5-1
CDR3: ASSLWLAGDTQY

D: .
V: TRBV9
CDR3: ASSVGAGNTGELF

D: .
V: TRBV18
CDR3: ASSPKERLISYNEQF

D: .
V: TRBV5-1
CDR3: ASSNDGSSYEQY

D: .
V: TRBV11-2
CDR3: ASSLDRYSGNTIY

D: .
V: TRBV5-4
CDR3: ASSPSSPRNQETQY

D: TRBD1
V: TRBV9
CDR3: ASSVSGTGFSGANVLT

D: .
V: TRBV6-5
CDR3: ASSYGPGLNEQF

D: .
V: TRBV9
CDR3: ASSANSYGYT

D: TRBD1
V: TRBV29-1
CDR3: SATRQGYEQY